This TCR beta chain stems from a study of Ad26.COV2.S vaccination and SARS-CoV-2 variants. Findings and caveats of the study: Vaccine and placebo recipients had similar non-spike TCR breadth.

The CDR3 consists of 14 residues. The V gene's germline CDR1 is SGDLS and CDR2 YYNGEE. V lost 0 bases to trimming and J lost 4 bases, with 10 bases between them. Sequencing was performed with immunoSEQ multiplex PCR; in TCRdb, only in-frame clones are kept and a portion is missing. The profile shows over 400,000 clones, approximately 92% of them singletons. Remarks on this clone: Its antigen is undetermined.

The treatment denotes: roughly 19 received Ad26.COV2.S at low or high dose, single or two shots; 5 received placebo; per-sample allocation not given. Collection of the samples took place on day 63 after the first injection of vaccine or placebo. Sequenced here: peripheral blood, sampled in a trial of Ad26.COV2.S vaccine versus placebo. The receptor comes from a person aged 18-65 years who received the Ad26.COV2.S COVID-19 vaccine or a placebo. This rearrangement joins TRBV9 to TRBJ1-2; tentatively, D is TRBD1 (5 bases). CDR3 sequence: CASSVDAGLYGYTF. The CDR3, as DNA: TGTGCCAGCAGCGTAGACGCAGGGCTCTATGGCTACACCTTC.